The next 5 T cell receptor beta chains were all read from a single sample in a study of Ad26.COV2.S vaccination and SARS-CoV-2 variants. The treatment is: some 20 received Ad26.COV2.S at low or high dose, single or two shots; 5 received placebo; per-sample allocation not given. Vaccine and placebo recipients were sampled on day 63 after the first injection. Sequenced by immunoSEQ multiplex PCR; TCRdb stores in-frame clones only, minus some. The data show about 480,000 clones, roughly 89% seen once. Material: peripheral blood, obtained in a trial of Ad26.COV2.S vaccine versus placebo. These receptors all come from a person between 18 and 59 years old who received the Ad26.COV2.S COVID-19 vaccine or a placebo.

As for this clone: The same CDR3 arises from other DNA sequences in this sample as well. V is TRBV28 and J is TRBJ2-7; D unclear. Germline assignment: CDR1 MDHEN and CDR2 SYDVKM. This CDR3 region has 13 residues. Trimming stripped 1 base from V and 4 bases from J, with 8 bases between. DNA of the CDR3: TGTGCCAGCAGTTTATCACTGGTGTACGAGCAGTACTTC. Translated: CASSLSLVYEQYF.

This clone has ten or more counts. The rearrangement links TRBV5-4 to TRBJ2-7, with D maybe TRBD2 (6 bases). The CDR3 sequence is 14 residues long. Germline V gene data show CDR1 as SGHNT and CDR2 as YYREEE (reference sequence). The V end lost 4 bases, the J end lost 3 bases, and 14 bases lay between the germline ends. The CDR3 is CASSRGASDYEQYF. CDR3 nucleotide sequence: TGTGCCAGCAGCCGAGGGGCTAGCGACTACGAGCAGTACTTC.

V usage is TRBV25-1 and J usage is TRBJ2-1, with D unresolved. The CDR3 length is 11 residues. The germline CDR1 and CDR2 sequences are MGHDK and SYGVNS. The germline V and J ends were trimmed by 6 bases and 7 bases, with 7 bases remaining between them. CDR3 loop: CASSQGNEQFF. As DNA, the CDR3 is TGTGCCAGCAGCCAAGGGAATGAGCAGTTCTTC.

The chain is built from TRBV3-1 (or the pseudogene TRBV3-2) and TRBJ1-1; TRBD1 is a possible D gene (6 bases). The CDR3 runs to 14 residues. The V gene's germline CDR1 is LGHDT and CDR2 YNNKEL (reference sequence). V lost 0 bases and J 1 base, leaving 6 bases between the germline ends. This CDR3 reads CASSQEGGNTEAFF. The DNA of the CDR3 is TGTGCCAGCAGCCAAGAAGGGGGGAACACTGAAGCTTTCTTT.

This clone was recorded once. The V gene is TRBV27, the J gene TRBJ1-2; the D is unclear. V lost 3 bases, J lost 5 bases, and 10 bases lay in between. Germline lookup yields CDR1 MNHEY and CDR2 SMNVEV (reference sequence). The CDR3 spans 13 residues. The CDR3 loop is CASSFNRVYGYTF. DNA of the CDR3: TGTGCCAGCAGTTTCAATAGGGTGTATGGCTACACCTTC.